A single sample is the source of the 20 T cell receptor beta chains below, sequenced in a study of CD8+ T cells in alopecia areata. Reverse transcription of extracted RNA yielded cDNA, which provided the sequencing template. The assay was immunoSEQ multiplex PCR, and TCRdb's table has in-frame clones only and misses some. The sample consists of 65,000 to 90,000 clones, just over 50% of them appearing once. Sequencing used NKG2D-high CD8+ T cells sorted from blood. The receptor source for this set is a human donor with alopecia areata.

This chain joins TRBV10-3 and TRBJ1-2, with a possible D match to TRBD1 (5 bases). The V gene lost 4 bases and the J gene lost 7 bases, with 7 bases spanning the gap. The CDR3 is 11 residues long. Germline V gene lookup returns CDR1 ENHRY and CDR2 SYGVKD. CDR3 DNA sequence: TGTGCCATCAGTGCTGGGGGTGGCTACACCTTC. Translated, it gives CAISAGGGYTF.

The genes are TRBV29-1 and TRBJ1-1; no clear D. This CDR3 has 16 amino acids. The germline V and J ends were trimmed by 5 bases and 0 bases, with 19 bases remaining between them. Germline values: CDR1 SQVTM, CDR2 ANQGSEA. As DNA, the CDR3 is TGCAGCGTTCAACGACAAATCCAATCCATGAACACTGAAGCTTTCTTT. This translates into CSVQRQIQSMNTEAFF.

V and J are TRBV13 and TRBJ1-5; D perhaps matches TRBD1 (6 bases). This CDR3 has 14 residues. Looked up from germline, CDR1 is PRHDT and CDR2 is FYEKMQ (reference sequence). Trimming stripped 4 bases from V and 4 bases from J, with 11 bases between. The CDR3 sequence is CASSSGDKNQPQHF. The CDR3 coding sequence is TGTGCCAGCAGCTCGGGGGACAAGAATCAGCCCCAGCATTTT.

The chain couples TRBV28 to TRBJ2-2, with D tentatively TRBD2 (5 bases). The CDR3 sequence is 17 residues long. V lost 4 bases, J lost 5 bases, and 20 bases lay in between. Germline CDR1 and CDR2: MDHEN and SYDVKM. The CDR3 region is CASSSKTSSSGTGELFF. DNA for the CDR3: TGTGCCAGCAGTTCCAAAACCAGCAGCTCGGGGACCGGGGAGCTGTTTTTT. Together with reference TRBV28 and TRBJ2-2, the CDR3 gives the full variable domain: DVKVTQSSRYLVKRTGEKVFLECVQDMDHENMFWYRQDPGLGLRLIYFSYDVKMKEKGDIPEGYSVSREKKERFSLILESASTNQTSMYLCASSSKTSSSGTGELFFGEGSRLTVL.

V usage is TRBV14 and J usage is TRBJ1-2; a weak D match, TRBD1 (5 bases). Germline CDR1 is SGHDN and CDR2 is FVKESK. V gave up 4 bases and J gave up 3 bases, with 12 bases separating them. This CDR3 comprises 14 residues. The CDR3 region has the DNA TGTGCCAGCAGCCCCGGGACGAAGGACTATGGCTACACCTTC. Translated: CASSPGTKDYGYTF.

This clone was observed a few times. The chain combines TRBV5-1 with TRBJ2-7; D is perhaps TRBD1 or TRBD2 (5 bases each). Trimming stripped 2 bases from V and 0 bases from J, with 12 bases between. Germline V CDR1 and CDR2: SGHRS, YFSETQ. The CDR3 extends over 15 amino acids. In nucleotides, the CDR3 is TGCGCCAGCAGCTTCGCCGGGACCAGCTCCTACGAGCAGTACTTC. It yields the protein CASSFAGTSSYEQYF.

The rearrangement uses TRBV7-2 and TRBJ2-7; D is possibly TRBD2 (5 bases). The V gene's germline CDR1 is SGHTA and CDR2 FQGNSA. CDR3 size: 17 residues. Trimming took 3 bases from V and 0 from J, leaving 18 bases between them. In DNA form, the CDR3 reads TGTGCCAGCAGCTTTAGTCTAACGGACTCGAGCTCCTACGAGCAGTACTTC. Residues: CASSFSLTDSSSYEQYF.

The chain carries TRBV27 and TRBJ2-5, with D unclear. The V gene lost 4 bases and the J gene lost 5 bases, with 11 bases spanning the gap. The germline V gene encodes CDR1 MNHEY and CDR2 SMNVEV (reference sequence). The CDR3 has 13 amino acids. CDR3: CASSSPGSETQYF. The CDR3 region has the DNA TGTGCCAGCAGTTCCCCCGGTTCCGAGACCCAGTACTTC.

This chain uses TRBV6-6 with TRBJ2-7; 7 bases fit TRBD1. The CDR3 is 12 amino acids. The germline gives CDR1 MNHNY, CDR2 SVGAGI (reference sequence). Losses at the gene ends were 8 bases for V and 5 bases for J; bases not matched to a gene: 6. The CDR3: CASRDTGDEQYF. CDR3 coding DNA: TGTGCCAGCCGAGACACAGGGGACGAGCAGTACTTC.

The rearrangement uses TRBV29-1 and TRBJ2-7, with 14 bases fitting TRBD2. J was trimmed by 1 base and V by 1 base; bases with no gene match: 3. Looked up from germline, CDR1 is SQVTM and CDR2 is ANQGSEA. The CDR3 has 16 amino acids. DNA for the CDR3: TGCAGCGTTGAAGGAGGGACTAGCGGGAGTTCCTACGAGCAGTACTTC. It codes for CSVEGGTSGSSYEQYF.

This clone showed up just a few times. This rearrangement joins TRBV28 to TRBJ2-5, with a weak D call TRBD1 (6 bases). The germline V gene encodes CDR1 MDHEN and CDR2 SYDVKM. This CDR3 comprises 18 residues. V was clipped by 2 bases and J by 7 bases, with 26 bases between them. CDR3 in amino acids: CASSLLPPRQAVVRTQYF. CDR3 DNA: TGTGCCAGCAGTTTACTCCCCCCCCGACAGGCCGTGGTACGGACCCAGTACTTC.

The V call is TRBV13, the J call TRBJ2-1; TRBD2 agrees at 10 bases. Per germline, CDR1 PRHDT and CDR2 FYEKMQ (reference sequence). The CDR3 is 15 amino acids. V trimming: 0 bases; J trimming: 9 bases; junction bases outside the gene matches: 5. The CDR3 sequence: CASSLGSGGAREQFF. Written as DNA, the CDR3 is TGTGCCAGCAGCTTAGGCAGCGGGGGGGCGCGTGAGCAGTTCTTC.

This chain joins TRBV11-2 and TRBJ1-2; D gene uncertain. Per the germline V gene, CDR1 is SGHAT and CDR2 is FQNNGV. V shed 8 bases and J shed 6 bases, with 4 bases lying between them. The CDR3 totals 9 residues. The CDR3 DNA follows: TGTGCCAGCGGACATGGCTACACCTTC. Translation gives CASGHGYTF.

The rearrangement links TRBV29-1 to TRBJ2-3; D is ambiguous. V shed 4 bases and J shed 6 bases, with 5 bases lying between them. Per the germline V gene, CDR1 is SQVTM and CDR2 is ANQGSEA. CDR3 size: 10 residues. In DNA, the CDR3 is TGCAGCGTTGCCTCGGATACGCAGTATTTT. As protein: CSVASDTQYF.

The genes are TRBV9 and TRBJ2-1; 7 bases are a match to TRBD2. V lost 4 bases, J lost 6 bases, and 4 bases stayed unmatched. Germline CDR1 SGDLS, CDR2 YYNGEE. The CDR3 length is 13 residues. The CDR3 nucleotides read TGTGCCAGCAGCAAGCCTAGCGGCAATGAGCAGTTCTTC. It translates to CASSKPSGNEQFF. Full variable domain (outside the CDR3, taken from reference TRBV9 and TRBJ2-1): DSGVTQTPKHLITATGQRVTLRCSPRSGDLSVYWYQQSLDQGLQFLIQYYNGEERAKGNILERFSAQQFPDLHSELNLSSLELGDSALYFCASSKPSGNEQFFGPGTRLTVL.

The J gene is TRBJ1-1, the V gene TRBV5-6; TRBD1 aligns across 7 bases. The CDR3 runs 13 residues. V lost 2 bases, J lost 3 bases, and 1 base stayed unmatched. Per germline, CDR1 SGHDT and CDR2 YYEEEE. CDR3 protein: CASSFDRDTEAFF. The CDR3, as DNA: TGTGCCAGCAGCTTTGACAGGGACACTGAAGCTTTCTTT.

V and J are TRBV2 and TRBJ1-5, with 10 bases identical to TRBD1. The V and J ends lost 6 bases and 6 bases, in that order; junction bases with no gene match: 5. This CDR3 is built from 14 residues. Germline V gene data show CDR1 as SNHLY and CDR2 as FYNNEI. CDR3: CASSAGTGAQPQHF. The CDR3 DNA follows: TGTGCCAGCAGCGCCGGGACAGGGGCTCAGCCCCAGCATTTT.

This clone was counted a few times. The rearrangement joins TRBV28 to TRBJ2-7; D is unclear. Germline V lookup: CDR1 MDHEN, CDR2 SYDVKM. V was pared by 2 bases and J by 2 bases, with 4 bases between. CDR3 length: 12 residues. The CDR3 is CASSLTTYEQYF. The CDR3 DNA reads TGTGCCAGCAGTTTAACCACCTACGAGCAGTACTTC.

This clone showed up just a few times. The chain links TRBV28 to TRBJ1-1; possibly TRBD1 for D (6 bases). CDR3 size: 12 residues. Trimming shortened V by 7 bases and J by 13 bases, and 19 bases separated the two germline ends. From germline, CDR1 is MDHEN and CDR2 SYDVKM. DNA for the CDR3: TGTGCCAGCACTCCCCGGGCAGGGGAGGATTTCTTT. Its protein product is CASTPRAGEDFF.

The gene calls are TRBV30 and TRBJ2-7; D is possibly TRBD2 (6 bases). The CDR3 is made up of 13 amino acids. Germline values: CDR1 GTSNPN, CDR2 SVGIG (reference sequence). The V and J ends lost 6 bases and 0 bases respectively, with 12 bases between them. This CDR3 reads CACGRPISYEQYF. The CDR3 DNA is TGTGCCTGTGGGAGGCCCATCTCCTACGAGCAGTACTTC.